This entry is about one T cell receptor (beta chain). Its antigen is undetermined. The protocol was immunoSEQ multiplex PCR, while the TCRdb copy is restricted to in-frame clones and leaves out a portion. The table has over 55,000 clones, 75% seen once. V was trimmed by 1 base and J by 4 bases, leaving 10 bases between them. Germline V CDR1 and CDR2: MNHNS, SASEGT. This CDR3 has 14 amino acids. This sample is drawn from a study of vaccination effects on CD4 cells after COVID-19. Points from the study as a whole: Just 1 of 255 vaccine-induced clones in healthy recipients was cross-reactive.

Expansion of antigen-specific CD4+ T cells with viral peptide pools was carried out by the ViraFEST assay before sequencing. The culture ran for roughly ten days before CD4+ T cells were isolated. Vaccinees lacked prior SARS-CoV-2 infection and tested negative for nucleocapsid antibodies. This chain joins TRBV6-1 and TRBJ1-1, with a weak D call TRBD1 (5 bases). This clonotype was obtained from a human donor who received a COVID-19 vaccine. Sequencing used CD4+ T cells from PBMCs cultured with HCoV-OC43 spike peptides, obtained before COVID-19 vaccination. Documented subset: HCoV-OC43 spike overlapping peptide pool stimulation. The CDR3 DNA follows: TGTGCCAGCAGTGAAGTGAGGGGCGTCACTGAAGCTTTCTTT. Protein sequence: CASSEVRGVTEAFF.